The 9 T cell receptor beta chains below come from one sample, sequenced in a study of shared clonotypes between healthy human individuals. Clones were read by immunoSEQ multiplex PCR, and TCRdb kept only the in-frame ones, dropping some. The sample consists of over a million clones, roughly 70% of them appearing once. Sequenced: memory CD4+ T cells sorted from blood. Subset described: CD45RA-negative fraction. All receptors come from a man younger than 30 in good health.

The CDR3 region is CATAPGGRGNYNEQFF. CDR3 sequence (DNA): TGTGCCACCGCACCAGGAGGCCGGGGGAACTACAATGAGCAGTTCTTC. V gene TRBV27 combines with J gene TRBJ2-1; D might be TRBD2 (6 bases). Germline lookup yields CDR1 MNHEY and CDR2 SMNVEV (reference sequence). CDR3 length equals 16 residues. V was cut by 10 bases and J by 3 bases, with 22 bases left in between.

This clone was seen only a few times. The chain is built from TRBV5-6 and TRBJ1-3, with D possibly matching TRBD1 (6 bases). This CDR3 region has 15 residues. CDR1 is SGHDT and CDR2 is YYEEEE in the germline V gene. V was trimmed by 4 bases and J by 4 bases, leaving 15 bases between them. The CDR3 loop is CASSPWGQGGNTIYF. The CDR3 nucleotides are TGTGCCAGCAGCCCCTGGGGGCAGGGGGGAAACACCATATATTTT.

As to this clone: A read error may produce the germline difference seen at one junction end. The CDR3 loop is CSPRGGPF. CDR3 bases: TGCAGCCCTAGAGGGGGGCCTTTT. The rearrangement links TRBV20-1 to TRBJ1-4, with a tentative D call TRBD1 (6 bases). The CDR3 sequence is 8 residues long. CDR1 is DFQATT, CDR2 SNEGSKA, per germline (reference sequence).

The chain combines TRBV2 with TRBJ1-6; no firm D call. V was clipped by 2 bases and J by 6 bases, with 8 bases between them. The CDR3 length is 14 residues. Germline CDR1 SNHLY, CDR2 FYNNEI. The DNA of the CDR3 is TGTGCCAGCAGTGAATGGGGAAGTAATTCACCCCTCCACTTT. Translating gives CASSEWGSNSPLHF.

This clone has just a few counts. J is TRBJ1-1 and V is TRBV29-1; the match to TRBD1 covers 7 bases. The CDR3 length is 15 residues. Germline V CDR1 and CDR2: SQVTM, ANQGSEA. The ends lost 4 bases at V and 0 bases at J; junction bases unmatched: 8. CDR3 protein: CSVAGQENLNTEAFF. The DNA for the CDR3 is TGCAGCGTTGCCGGACAGGAAAACTTGAACACTGAAGCTTTCTTT.

The chain couples TRBV2 to TRBJ2-3; D is unclear. V lost 5 bases and J lost 0, with 12 bases in between. Germline V gives CDR1 SNHLY, CDR2 FYNNEI. The CDR3 is 15 residues long. In nucleotides, the CDR3 is TGTGCCAGCAGTTTCAACGGGCAGAGCACAGATACGCAGTATTTT. Amino acids: CASSFNGQSTDTQYF.

The J gene is TRBJ1-6, the V gene TRBV6-5; D is perhaps TRBD1 (6 bases). Trimming left V 7 bases short and J 9 bases short, with 19 bases between. Germline V lookup: CDR1 MNHEY, CDR2 SVGAGI. This CDR3 region has 15 residues. CDR3 sequence: CASKSTGSETSPLHF. In DNA form, the CDR3 reads TGTGCCAGCAAAAGCACAGGGTCCGAAACTTCACCCCTCCACTTT.

The count of this clone is one. CDR3 residues: CASSNRGGRVLRNTEAFF. In DNA, the CDR3 is TGTGCCAGCAGCAATAGGGGTGGGCGAGTACTAAGGAACACTGAAGCTTTCTTT. The J gene is TRBJ1-1, the V gene TRBV21-1; TRBD1 was called by the table and not checked on the DNA. TRBV21-1 is recorded as a pseudogene. The CDR3 is 18 residues long.

This clone was seen only once. Other DNA sequences within the sample encode an identical CDR3. The chain has TRBV30 and TRBJ2-5, with D perhaps matching TRBD1 or TRBD2 (5 bases each). The V gene's germline CDR1 is GTSNPN and CDR2 SVGIG (reference sequence). Trimming removed 0 bases at V and 0 bases at J, with 8 bases between. The CDR3 has 14 amino acids. The CDR3 here is CAWSVGGYQETQYF. The CDR3, as DNA: TGTGCCTGGAGTGTTGGGGGTTACCAAGAGACCCAGTACTTC. Looking up the rest from reference TRBV30 and TRBJ2-5 gives the full variable domain: SQTIHQWPATLVQPVGSPLSLECTVEGTSNPNLYWYRQAAGRGLQLLFYSVGIGQISSEVPQNLSASRPQDRQFILSSKKLLLSDSGFYLCAWSVGGYQETQYFGPGTRLLVL.